One T cell receptor beta chain is described in this entry. The data derive from a study of T cells after yellow fever vaccination. Each CDR3 protein is one row after TCRdb ran MiXCR on the 5' RACE reads. The sample has 300,000 to 350,000 distinct CDR3 sequences, approximately 12% seen once. The CDR3 totals 17 residues. V lost 3 bases, J lost 7 bases, and 9 bases stayed unmatched. Germline-derived CDR1 and CDR2 are MGHRA and YSYEKL. This clonotype was sampled from a man between 18 and 29 years old who received the YFV17D yellow fever vaccine. The material was CD4+ T cells sorted from PBMCs, obtained 45 days after the yellow fever booster vaccination. The rearrangement joins TRBV4-1 to TRBJ1-6, with 10 bases fitting TRBD1. The CDR3 region is CASSQRGEGQGNSPLHF. DNA of the CDR3: TGCGCCAGCAGCCAGAGAGGGGAGGGACAGGGGAATTCACCCCTCCACTTT.